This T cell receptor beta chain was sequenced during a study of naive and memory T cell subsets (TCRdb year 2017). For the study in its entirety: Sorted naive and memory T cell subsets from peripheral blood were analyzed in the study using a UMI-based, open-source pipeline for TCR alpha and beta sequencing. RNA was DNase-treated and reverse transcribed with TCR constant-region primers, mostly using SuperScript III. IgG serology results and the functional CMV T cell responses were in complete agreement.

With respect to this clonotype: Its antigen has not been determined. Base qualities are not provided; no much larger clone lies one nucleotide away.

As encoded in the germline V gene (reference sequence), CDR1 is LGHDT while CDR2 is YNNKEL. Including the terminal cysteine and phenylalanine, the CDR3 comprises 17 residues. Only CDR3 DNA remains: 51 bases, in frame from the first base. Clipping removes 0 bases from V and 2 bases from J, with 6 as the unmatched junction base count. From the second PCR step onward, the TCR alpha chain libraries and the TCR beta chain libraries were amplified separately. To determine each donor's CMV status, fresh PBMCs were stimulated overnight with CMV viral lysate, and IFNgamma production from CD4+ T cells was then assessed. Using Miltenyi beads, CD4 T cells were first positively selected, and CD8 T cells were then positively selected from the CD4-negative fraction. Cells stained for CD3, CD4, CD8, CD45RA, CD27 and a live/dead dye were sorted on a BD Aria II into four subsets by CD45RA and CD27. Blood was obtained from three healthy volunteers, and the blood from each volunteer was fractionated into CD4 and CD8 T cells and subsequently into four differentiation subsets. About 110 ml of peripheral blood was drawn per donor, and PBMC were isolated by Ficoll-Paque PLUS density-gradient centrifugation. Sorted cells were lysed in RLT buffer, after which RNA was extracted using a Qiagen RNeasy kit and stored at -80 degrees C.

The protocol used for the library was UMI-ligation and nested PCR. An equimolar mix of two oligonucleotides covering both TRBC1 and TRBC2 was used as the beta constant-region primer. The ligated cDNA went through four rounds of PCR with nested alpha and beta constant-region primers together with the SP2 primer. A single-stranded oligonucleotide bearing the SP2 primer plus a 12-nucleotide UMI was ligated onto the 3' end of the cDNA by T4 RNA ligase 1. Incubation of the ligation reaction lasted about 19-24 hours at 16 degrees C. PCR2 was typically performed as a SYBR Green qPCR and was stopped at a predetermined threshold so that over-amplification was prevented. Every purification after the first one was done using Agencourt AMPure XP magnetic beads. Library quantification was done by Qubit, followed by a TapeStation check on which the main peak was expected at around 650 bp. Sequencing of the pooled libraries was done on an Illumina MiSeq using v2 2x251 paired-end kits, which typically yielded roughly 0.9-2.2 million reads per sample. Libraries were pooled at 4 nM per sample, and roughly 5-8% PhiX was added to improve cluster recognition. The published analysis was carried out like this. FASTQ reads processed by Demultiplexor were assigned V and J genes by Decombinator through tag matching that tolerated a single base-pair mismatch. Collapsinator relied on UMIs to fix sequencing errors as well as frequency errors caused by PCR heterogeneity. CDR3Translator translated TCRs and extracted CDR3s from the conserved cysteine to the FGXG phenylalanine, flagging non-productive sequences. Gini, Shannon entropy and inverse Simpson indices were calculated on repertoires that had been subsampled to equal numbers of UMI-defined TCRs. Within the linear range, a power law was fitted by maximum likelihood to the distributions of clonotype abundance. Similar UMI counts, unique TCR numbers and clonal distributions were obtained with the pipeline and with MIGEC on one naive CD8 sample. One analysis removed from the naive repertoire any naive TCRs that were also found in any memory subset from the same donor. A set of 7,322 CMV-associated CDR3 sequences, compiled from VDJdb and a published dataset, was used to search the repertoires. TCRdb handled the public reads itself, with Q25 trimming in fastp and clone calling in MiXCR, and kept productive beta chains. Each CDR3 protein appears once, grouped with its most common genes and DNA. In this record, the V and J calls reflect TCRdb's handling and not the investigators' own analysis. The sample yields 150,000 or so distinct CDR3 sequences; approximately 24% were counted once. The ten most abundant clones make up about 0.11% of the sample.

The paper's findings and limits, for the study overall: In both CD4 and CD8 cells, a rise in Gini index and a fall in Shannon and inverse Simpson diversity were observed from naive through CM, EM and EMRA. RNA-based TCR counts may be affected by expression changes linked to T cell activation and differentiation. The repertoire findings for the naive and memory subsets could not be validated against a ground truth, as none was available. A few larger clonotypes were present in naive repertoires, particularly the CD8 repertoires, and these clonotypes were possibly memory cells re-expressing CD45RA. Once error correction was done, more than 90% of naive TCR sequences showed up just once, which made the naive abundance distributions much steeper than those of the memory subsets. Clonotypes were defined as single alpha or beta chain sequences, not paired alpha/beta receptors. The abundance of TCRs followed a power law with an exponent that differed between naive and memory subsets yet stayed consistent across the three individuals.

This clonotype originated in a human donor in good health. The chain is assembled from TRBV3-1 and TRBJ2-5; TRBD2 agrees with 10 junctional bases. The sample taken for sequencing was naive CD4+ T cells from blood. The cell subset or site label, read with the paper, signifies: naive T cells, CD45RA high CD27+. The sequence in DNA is TGTGCCAGCAGCCAAGAGAGGCTAGCGGGAGCACAAGAGACCCAGTACTTC. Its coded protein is CASSQERLAGAQETQYF.